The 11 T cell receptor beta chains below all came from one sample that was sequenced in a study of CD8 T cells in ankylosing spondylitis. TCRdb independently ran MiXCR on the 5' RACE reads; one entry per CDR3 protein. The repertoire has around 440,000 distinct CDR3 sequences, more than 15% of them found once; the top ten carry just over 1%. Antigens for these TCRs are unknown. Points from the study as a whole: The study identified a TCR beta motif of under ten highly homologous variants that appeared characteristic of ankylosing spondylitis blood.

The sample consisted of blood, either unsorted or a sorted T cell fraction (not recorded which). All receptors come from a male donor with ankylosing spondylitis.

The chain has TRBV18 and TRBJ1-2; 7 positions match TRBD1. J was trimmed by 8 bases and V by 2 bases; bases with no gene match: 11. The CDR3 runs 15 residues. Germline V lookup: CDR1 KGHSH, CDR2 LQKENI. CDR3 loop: CASSPKGNRGGGYTF. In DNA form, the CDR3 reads TGTGCCAGCTCACCAAAAGGGAACAGGGGAGGCGGCTACACCTTC.

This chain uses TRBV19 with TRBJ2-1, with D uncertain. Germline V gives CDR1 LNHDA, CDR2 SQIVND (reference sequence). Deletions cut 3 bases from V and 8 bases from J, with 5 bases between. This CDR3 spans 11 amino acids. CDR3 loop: CASSIIDEQFF. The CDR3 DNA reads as TGTGCCAGTAGTATTATCGATGAGCAGTTCTTC.

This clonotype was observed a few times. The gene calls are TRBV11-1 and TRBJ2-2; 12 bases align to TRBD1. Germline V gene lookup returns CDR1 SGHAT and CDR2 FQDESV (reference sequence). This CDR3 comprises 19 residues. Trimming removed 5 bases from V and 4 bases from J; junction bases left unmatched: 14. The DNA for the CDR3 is TGTGCCAGCAGCCAAGGGACAGGGGGCGTCGTTTTAAGCACCGGGGAGCTGTTTTTT. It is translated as CASSQGTGGVVLSTGELFF.

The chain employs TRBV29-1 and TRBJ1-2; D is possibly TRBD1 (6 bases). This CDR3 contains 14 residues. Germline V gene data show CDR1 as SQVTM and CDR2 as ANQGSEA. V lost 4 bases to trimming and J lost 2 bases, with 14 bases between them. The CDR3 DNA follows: TGCAGCGTTGTAAAGCCTGGGACAAACTATGGCTACACCTTC. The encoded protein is CSVVKPGTNYGYTF.

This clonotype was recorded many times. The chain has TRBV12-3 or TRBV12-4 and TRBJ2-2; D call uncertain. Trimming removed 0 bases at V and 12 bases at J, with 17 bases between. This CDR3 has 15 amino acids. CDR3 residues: CASSLAGSLTGKLFF. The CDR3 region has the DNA TGTGCCAGCAGTTTAGCGGGAAGCCTCACGGGCAAGCTGTTTTTT.

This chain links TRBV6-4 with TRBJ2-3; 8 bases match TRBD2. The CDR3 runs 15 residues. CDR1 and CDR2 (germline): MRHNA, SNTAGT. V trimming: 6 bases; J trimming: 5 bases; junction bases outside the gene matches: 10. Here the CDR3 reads CASRVKAGVVDTQYF. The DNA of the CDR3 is TGTGCCAGCAGAGTAAAAGCGGGAGTCGTAGATACGCAGTATTTT.

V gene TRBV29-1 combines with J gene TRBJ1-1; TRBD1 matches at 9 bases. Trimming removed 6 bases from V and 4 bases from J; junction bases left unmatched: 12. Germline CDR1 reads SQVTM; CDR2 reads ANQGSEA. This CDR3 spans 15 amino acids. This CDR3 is CSVPPGQGWGTEAFF. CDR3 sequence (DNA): TGCAGCGTCCCCCCGGGACAGGGATGGGGCACTGAAGCTTTCTTT.

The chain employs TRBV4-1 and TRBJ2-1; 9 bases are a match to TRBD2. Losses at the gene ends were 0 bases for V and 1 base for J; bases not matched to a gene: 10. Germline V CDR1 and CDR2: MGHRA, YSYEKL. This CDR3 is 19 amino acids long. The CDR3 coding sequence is TGCGCCAGCAGCCAAGATCTTAGCGGGGGCCACAAATCCTACAATGAGCAGTTCTTC. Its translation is CASSQDLSGGHKSYNEQFF.

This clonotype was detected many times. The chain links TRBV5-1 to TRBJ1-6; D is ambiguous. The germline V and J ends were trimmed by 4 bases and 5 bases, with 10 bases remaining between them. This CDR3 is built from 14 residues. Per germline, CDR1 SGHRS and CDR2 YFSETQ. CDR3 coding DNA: TGCGCCAGCAGCACCCGGACGGATAATTCACCCCTCCACTTT. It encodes CASSTRTDNSPLHF. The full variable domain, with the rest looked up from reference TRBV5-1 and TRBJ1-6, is KAGVTQTPRYLIKTRGQQVTLSCSPISGHRSVSWYQQTPGQGLQFLFEYFSETQRNKGNFPGRFSGRQFSNSRSEMNVSTLELGDSALYLCASSTRTDNSPLHFGNGTRLTVT.

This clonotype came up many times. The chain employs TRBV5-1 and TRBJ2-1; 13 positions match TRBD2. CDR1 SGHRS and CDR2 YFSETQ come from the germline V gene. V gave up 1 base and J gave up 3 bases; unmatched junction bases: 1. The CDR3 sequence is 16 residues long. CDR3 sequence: CASSLTSGGDYNEQFF. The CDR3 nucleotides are TGCGCCAGCAGCTTGACTAGCGGGGGGGACTACAATGAGCAGTTCTTC.

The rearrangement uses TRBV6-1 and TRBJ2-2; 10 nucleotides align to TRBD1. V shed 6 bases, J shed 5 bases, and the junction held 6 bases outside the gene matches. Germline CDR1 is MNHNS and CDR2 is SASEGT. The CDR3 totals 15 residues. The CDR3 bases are TGTGCCAGCAGATTCGACAGGGGGCGGACCGGGGAGCTGTTTTTT. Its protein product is CASRFDRGRTGELFF.